Listed below are T cell receptor beta chains from one sample, sequenced in a study of blood T cell repertoires in COVID-19. TCRdb keeps only in-frame clones here, not all; method: immunoSEQ multiplex PCR. The sample carries about 200,000 clones, roughly 75% recorded once. The sequencing sample was made of peripheral blood. These receptors all come from a woman aged 65 to 85 with acute or convalescent COVID-19. Both conserved end residues are part of each CDR3. The D gene is left open where the match is weak. Clone size is shown for a subset of rows, as once, few, many or a class of expanded clone.

TRBV11-1	.	TRBJ2-2	.	TGTGCCAGCAGCTGGTCGGACACCGGGGAGCTGTTTTTT	CASSWSDTGELFF
TRBV3-1/TRBV3-2	.	TRBJ1-3	.	TGTGCCAGCAGCCACACCGACAGCGGGAACACCATATATTTT	CASSHTDSGNTIYF
TRBV18	.	TRBJ2-5	TRBD1	TGTGCCAGCTCACCAGACAGGGGCTGGGGGGAGACCCAGTACTTC	CASSPDRGWGETQYF
TRBV29-1	once	TRBJ2-3	.	TGCAGCGTTGATGGGGGGGCTGACATAAATACGCAGTATTTT	CSVDGGADINTQYF
TRBV6-2/TRBV6-3	.	TRBJ2-7	TRBD1	TGTGCCAGCAGTTACCCCGGACAGGGCCGAGGGCAGCAGTACTTC	CASSYPGQGRGQQYF
TRBV11-2	.	TRBJ2-5	.	TGTGCCAGCAGCTTTGCGCAAGAGACCCAGTACTTC	CASSFAQETQYF
TRBV5-4	.	TRBJ2-1	TRBD2	TGTGCCAGCAGCTTGATTAGCGGGGTGGGAGGGGCTGAGCAGTTCTTC	CASSLISGVGGAEQFF
TRBV7-9	.	TRBJ2-1	.	TGTGCCAGCAGCCACAAGTCTTCATACAATGAGCAGTTCTTC	CASSHKSSYNEQFF
TRBV19	.	TRBJ2-7	TRBD2	TGTGCCAGTAAGCGGGGAGCCGATTACGAGCAGTACTTC	CASKRGADYEQYF
TRBV24-1	.	TRBJ2-1	TRBD2	TGTGCCACCATGCCAGCGGGGGCCTGGGGCAATGAGCAGTTCTTC	CATMPAGAWGNEQFF
TRBV6-2/TRBV6-3	.	TRBJ2-3	.	TGTGCCAGCAGTCGCGGGGGCCTCACAGATACGCAGTATTTT	CASSRGGLTDTQYF
TRBV7-3	few	TRBJ2-5	TRBD2	TGTGCCAGCAGCGTTAGCGGGGGGGCTGCAGAGACCCAGTACTTC	CASSVSGGAAETQYF
TRBV7-2	.	TRBJ2-5	TRBD1	TGTGCCAGCAGCCTGGGACAGCAAGAGACCCAGTACTTC	CASSLGQQETQYF
TRBV5-4	.	TRBJ2-5	TRBD2	TGTGCCAGCAGCTTGGTGGGGACTAGCGGACTCCAAGAGACCCAGTACTTC	CASSLVGTSGLQETQYF
TRBV2	.	TRBJ1-6	TRBD1	TGTGCCAGCACCTGGGACAGGGGTAATTCACCCCTCCACTTT	CASTWDRGNSPLHF
TRBV6-4	few	TRBJ1-1	.	TGTGCCAGCAGGCCGGAAGGACAGTTGAACACTGAAGCTTTCTTT	CASRPEGQLNTEAFF
TRBV14	.	TRBJ2-1	TRBD2	TGTGCCAGCAGCCAAGCCGGGGGGGCCGCTTACAATGAGCAGTTCTTC	CASSQAGGAAYNEQFF
TRBV19	.	TRBJ2-1	.	TGTGCCAGTAGTGCAGGGGGGAATGAGCAGTTCTTC	CASSAGGNEQFF
TRBV11-2	.	TRBJ1-1	.	TGTGCCACAAGCCCCGGCAGGGCTAGTACTGAAGCTTTCTTT	CATSPGRASTEAFF
TRBV30	once	TRBJ1-2	TRBD1	TGTGCCTGGAGTCCGGGACAGGACTATGGCTACACCTTC	CAWSPGQDYGYTF
TRBV27	.	TRBJ1-4	TRBD1	TGTGCCAGCAGTCCTCCCCCGACAGGGGAAAAACTGTTTTTT	CASSPPPTGEKLFF
TRBV7-2	.	TRBJ1-6	TRBD1	TGTGCCAGCAGCTTAGTCTCGACAGGGCTTAATTCACCCCTCCACTTT	CASSLVSTGLNSPLHF
TRBV6-5	.	TRBJ2-1	TRBD1	TGTGCCAGCAGTTCTGTGACAGGGGGCCGTAACGTCTTTTTGTTCTTC	CASSSVTGGRNVFLFF